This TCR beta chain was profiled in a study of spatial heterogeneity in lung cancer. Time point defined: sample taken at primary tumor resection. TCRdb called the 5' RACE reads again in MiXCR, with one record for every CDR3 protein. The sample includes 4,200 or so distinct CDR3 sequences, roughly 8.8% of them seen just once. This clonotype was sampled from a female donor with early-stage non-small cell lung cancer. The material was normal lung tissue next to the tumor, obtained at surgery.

The CDR3 reads CASSFSTGANVLTF. The DNA of the CDR3 is TGTGCCAGCAGTTTTTCGACCGGGGCCAACGTCCTGACTTTC. This rearrangement joins TRBV12-3 or TRBV12-4 to TRBJ2-6, with unresolved D. V was clipped by 3 bases and J by 4 bases, with 7 bases between them. This CDR3 spans 14 amino acids.